This T cell receptor beta chain was sequenced during a study of T cells in localized non-small cell lung cancer. The assay was immunoSEQ multiplex PCR, and TCRdb's table has in-frame clones only and misses some. The repertoire holds about 1,400 clones, about 24% seen once, with 12% in the top ten. This clone rates as large. Sequences were derived from lung tumor tissue, sampled before any cancer treatment. The TCR was taken from a male donor at least 60 years old with stage II lung adenocarcinoma.

This CDR3 reads CASSQSPVTYEQYF. Written as DNA, the CDR3 is TGCGCCAGCAGCCAGTCGCCGGTCACCTACGAGCAGTACTTC. V gene TRBV4-1 combines with J gene TRBJ2-7; D remains unclear. The germline CDR1 and CDR2 sequences are MGHRA and YSYEKL. The V end lost 3 bases, the J end lost 2 bases, and 11 bases lay between the germline ends. The length of the CDR3 is 14 residues.